This T cell receptor (beta chain) was documented in a study of radiotherapy plus CTLA-4 blockade in lung cancer. Turning to the study itself: Objective responses emerged in under 20% of patients, and roughly 30% attained disease control. General observations from the study: Per reports, early blood T cell clone dynamics, plus interferon-beta, forecast response most strongly.

Assay: immunoSEQ multiplex PCR; the TCRdb copy retains only in-frame clones and omits some. The sample carries 40,000 or so clones, approximately 70% recorded once. The germline CDR1 and CDR2 sequences are SGHAT and FQNNGV. Trimming took 1 base from V and 4 from J, leaving 11 bases between them. CDR3 length equals 15 residues. With respect to this clone: The antigen remains unidentified.

The TCR sequence derives from a human donor with non-small cell lung cancer who had stable disease on radiotherapy plus ipilimumab. The sequencing used peripheral blood, collected from a patient treated with radiotherapy plus ipilimumab. The chain recombines TRBV11-2 with TRBJ1-5; D uncertain. The CDR3 DNA is TGTGCCAGCAGCTTAGGGGAGGCAGCTAATCAGCCCCAGCATTTT. It is translated as CASSLGEAANQPQHF.